The 14 T cell receptor beta chains reported below all come from one sample, sequenced in a study of CD8+CD57+ T cells in acquired aplastic anemia (dated by TCRdb to 2016 to 2019). The listed sequencing device is Illumina HiSeq 2000. Genomic DNA served as template for TCR beta VDJ combination and CDR3 sequence profiling. Clones were called with MiXCR by TCRdb after fastp trimmed the public reads at Q25, and only in-frame beta chains were retained. CDR3 protein duplicates are merged, each entry listing the most common genes and DNA. The sample table lists 150,000 to 200,000 distinct CDR3 sequences, about 64% of them with a count of one. The ten largest clonotypes hold around 42% of the sample. The sample consisted of sorted CD4+, CD8+, or CD8+CD57+ T cells (not recorded which) from PBMCs. The source is a human donor with severe aplastic anemia or a healthy control (not recorded which).

The CDR3 region is CSARFTGTESLHF. CDR3 nucleotide sequence: TGCAGTGCTAGATTCACCGGGACAGAGTCTCTCCACTTT. The V gene is TRBV20-1, the J gene TRBJ1-6, with 7 bases fitting TRBD1. There are 13 residues in the CDR3. Trimming at V came to 2 bases and at J to 16 bases, leaving 11 bases not matched to a gene. Germline V gene sequence: CDR1 DFQATT, CDR2 SNEGSKA (reference sequence).

This clonotype was seen a single time. Compared with germline, one end of the junction differs, possibly owing to a read error. The rearrangement uses TRBV10-3 and TRBJ2-7; D uncertain. Per germline, CDR1 ENHRY and CDR2 SYGVKD. The CDR3 length is 13 residues. CDR3 coding DNA: TGTGCCAGCAGTCCCTCCCGACTCTACGAGCAGTACTTC. This encodes CASSPSRLYEQYF.

The rearrangement uses TRBV20-1 and TRBJ1-1; D is uncertain. There are 11 residues in the CDR3. Germline assignment: CDR1 DFQATT and CDR2 SNEGSKA (reference sequence). The V gene lost 4 bases and the J gene lost 0 bases, with 3 bases spanning the gap. The CDR3 is CSAKLNTEAFF. CDR3 nucleotides: TGCAGTGCTAAGTTGAACACTGAAGCTTTCTTT.

This clonotype has a count of ten or more. The CDR3 DNA reads as TGTGCCAGTAGTGCACGGGGGGTTACTAATGAAAAACTGTTTTTT. It yields the protein CASSARGVTNEKLFF. The chain employs TRBV19 and TRBJ1-4; TRBD1 might be the D (5 bases). Germline lookup yields CDR1 LNHDA and CDR2 SQIVND (reference sequence). CDR3 length equals 15 residues. Trimming removed 5 bases from V and 2 bases from J, with 12 bases in between.

Only one count was recorded for this clonotype. This sequence joins TRBV24-1 and TRBJ2-1; D is ambiguous. The CDR3 loop spans 11 amino acids. Trimming took 0 bases from V and 10 from J, leaving 3 bases between them. CDR1 is KGHDR and CDR2 is SFDVKD in the germline V gene. CDR3 in amino acids: CATSDLWEQFF. CDR3 bases: TGTGCCACCAGTGATTTGTGGGAGCAGTTCTTC.

The rearrangement uses TRBV7-2 and TRBJ2-6; D unclear. This CDR3 spans 14 amino acids. Trimming left V 5 bases short and J 4 bases short, with 9 bases between. In germline, CDR1 is SGHTA, CDR2 FQGNSA. This CDR3 is CASSDPRGANVLTF. The CDR3 nucleotides are TGTGCCAGCAGCGACCCTCGGGGGGCCAACGTCCTGACTTTC. The full variable domain, its missing parts supplied by reference TRBV7-2 and TRBJ2-6, is GAGVSQSPSNKVTEKGKDVELRCDPISGHTALYWYRQSLGQGLEFLIYFQGNSAPDKSGLPSDRFSAERTGGSVSTLTIQRTQQEDSAVYLCASSDPRGANVLTFGAGSRLTVL.

The chain recombines TRBV7-8 with TRBJ2-2; 10 bases map to TRBD2. CDR1 and CDR2 from the germline V gene are SGHVS and FQNEAQ. Trimming at V came to 1 base and at J to 7 bases, leaving 15 bases not matched to a gene. The CDR3 is 19 amino acids. The CDR3 spells CASSLGLWSGGASSGELFF. CDR3 sequence (DNA): TGTGCCAGCAGCTTAGGGCTCTGGAGCGGGGGGGCCTCCAGCGGGGAGCTGTTTTTT.

V usage is TRBV25-1 and J usage is TRBJ2-4; D is possibly TRBD2 (6 bases). Germline V CDR1 and CDR2: MGHDK, SYGVNS. This CDR3 contains 13 residues. Trimming left V 3 bases short and J 7 bases short, with 10 bases between. In DNA form, the CDR3 reads TGTGCCAGCAGTGAGGCGGGGCGGAACATTCAGTACTTC. Translating gives CASSEAGRNIQYF. Full variable domain (rest looked up from reference TRBV25-1 and TRBJ2-4): EADIYQTPRYLVIGTGKKITLECSQTMGHDKMYWYQQDPGMELHLIHYSYGVNSTEKGDLSSESTVSRIRTEHFPLTLESARPSHTSQYLCASSEAGRNIQYFGAGTRLSVL.

The chain employs TRBV5-1 and TRBJ2-1; D is undetermined. This CDR3 has 13 amino acids. V dropped 0 bases and J dropped 10 bases, with 11 bases sitting between them. CDR1 SGHRS and CDR2 YFSETQ come from the germline V gene. CDR3 amino acids: CASSLAGAGEQFF. In nucleotides, the CDR3 is TGCGCCAGCAGCTTGGCGGGCGCCGGGGAGCAGTTCTTC. Combining the CDR3 with reference TRBV5-1 and TRBJ2-1 gives the whole variable domain KAGVTQTPRYLIKTRGQQVTLSCSPISGHRSVSWYQQTPGQGLQFLFEYFSETQRNKGNFPGRFSGRQFSNSRSEMNVSTLELGDSALYLCASSLAGAGEQFFGPGTRLTVL.

J is TRBJ2-7 and V is TRBV20-1; D uncertain. V shed 2 bases and J shed 3 bases, with 5 bases lying between them. CDR1 and CDR2 from the germline V gene are DFQATT and SNEGSKA (reference sequence). The CDR3 runs to 11 residues. CDR3 loop: CSARLLYEQYF. The CDR3, as DNA: TGCAGTGCTAGACTACTCTACGAGCAGTACTTC.

The chain joins TRBV9 to TRBJ2-5; 7 bases fit TRBD2. J lost 5 bases, V lost 3 bases, and 7 bases had no gene match. CDR1 and CDR2 (germline): SGDLS, YYNGEE. CDR3 size: 14 residues. In DNA form, the CDR3 reads TGTGCCAGCAGCGCGACTAGCCGGGGTGAGACCCAGTACTTC. It yields the protein CASSATSRGETQYF.

The chain couples TRBV6-1 to TRBJ2-7, with D possibly TRBD1 on 5 matching bases. Between the trimmed V and J ends, which lost 4 bases and 7 bases, there was a span of 20 bases. Germline assignment: CDR1 MNHNS and CDR2 SASEGT. This CDR3 is 15 amino acids long. CDR3 nucleotide sequence: TGTGCCAGCAGTGCGATGACGGGTGGGGCCGCGGAGCAGTACTTC. It specifies CASSAMTGGAAEQYF.

This clonotype occurred once. The V call is TRBV7-9, the J call TRBJ1-2, with D hard to call. V lost 4 bases and J lost 2, with 5 bases in between. The CDR3 runs to 12 residues. CDR1 and CDR2 (germline): SEHNR, FQNEAQ (reference sequence). CDR3 in DNA: TGTGCCAGCAGCTACGACAACTATGGCTACACCTTC. It is translated as CASSYDNYGYTF.

CDR3 region: CASSLWKPFRDRGYYEQYF. The DNA of the CDR3 is TGCGCCAGCAGCTTGTGGAAACCGTTTAGGGACAGAGGATACTACGAGCAGTACTTC. The rearrangement joins TRBV5-1 to TRBJ2-7; 7 bases map to TRBD1. The CDR3 has 19 amino acids. V shed 1 base, J shed 3 bases, and the junction held 19 bases outside the gene matches. CDR1 and CDR2 from the germline V gene are SGHRS and YFSETQ.